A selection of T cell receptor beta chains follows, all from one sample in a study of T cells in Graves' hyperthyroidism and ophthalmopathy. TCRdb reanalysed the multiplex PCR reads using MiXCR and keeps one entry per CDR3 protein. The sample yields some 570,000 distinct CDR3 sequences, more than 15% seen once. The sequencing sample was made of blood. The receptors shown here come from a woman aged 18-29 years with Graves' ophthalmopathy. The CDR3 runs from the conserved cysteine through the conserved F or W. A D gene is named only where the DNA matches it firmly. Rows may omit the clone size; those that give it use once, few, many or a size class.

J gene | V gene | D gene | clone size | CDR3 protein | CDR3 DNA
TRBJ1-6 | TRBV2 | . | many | CASSQHLSSYNSPLHF | TGTGCCAGCAGTCAACATTTAAGCTCCTATAATTCACCCCTCCACTTT
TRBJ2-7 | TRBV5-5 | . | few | CASSLGPPQREQYF | TGTGCCAGCAGCTTGGGGCCGCCCCAGAGGGAGCAGTACTTC
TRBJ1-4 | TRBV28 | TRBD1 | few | CATGQGGNEKLFF | TGTGCCACCGGACAGGGCGGAAATGAAAAACTGTTTTTT
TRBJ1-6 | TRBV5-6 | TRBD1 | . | CASTFGTGNSPLHF | TGTGCCAGCACCTTCGGGACAGGGAATTCACCCCTCCACTTT
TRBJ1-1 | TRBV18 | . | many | CASSPIRDTEAFF | TGTGCCAGCTCACCTATCAGGGACACTGAAGCTTTCTTT
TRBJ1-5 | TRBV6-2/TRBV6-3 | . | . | CASSPLAGTAGNQPQHF | TGTGCCAGCAGTCCCCTCGCGGGAACCGCGGGCAATCAGCCCCAGCATTTT
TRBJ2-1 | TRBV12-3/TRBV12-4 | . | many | CASSASGKDEQFF | TGTGCCAGCAGTGCTAGTGGGAAGGATGAGCAGTTCTTC
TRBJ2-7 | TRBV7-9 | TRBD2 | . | CASSAPPSGTTYGQYF | TGTGCCAGCAGCGCACCTCCTAGCGGGACTACCTACGGGCAGTACTTC
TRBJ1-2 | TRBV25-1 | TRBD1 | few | CARSAQRQGADYGYTF | TGTGCCCGCAGTGCCCAACGACAGGGGGCCGACTATGGCTACACCTTC
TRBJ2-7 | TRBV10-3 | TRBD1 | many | CAISESQGAYYEQYF | TGTGCCATCAGTGAGTCACAGGGGGCATACTACGAGCAGTACTTC
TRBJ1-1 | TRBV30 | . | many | CACHYRGGNTEAFF | TGTGCCTGCCATTACCGAGGGGGGAACACTGAAGCTTTCTTT
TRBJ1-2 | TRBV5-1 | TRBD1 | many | CASSAPDRDVISNANGYTF | TGCGCCAGCAGCGCCCCGGACAGGGACGTGATCTCGAATGCGAATGGCTACACCTTC
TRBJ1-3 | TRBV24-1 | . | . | CATSDSWAGNTIYF | TGTGCCACCAGTGATTCTTGGGCGGGAAACACCATATATTTT
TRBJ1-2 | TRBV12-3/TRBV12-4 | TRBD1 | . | CASTETGLNYGYTF | TGTGCCAGCACCGAGACAGGGCTTAACTATGGCTACACCTTC
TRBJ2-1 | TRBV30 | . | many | CAWSTISYNEQFF | TGTGCCTGGAGTACCATCTCCTACAATGAGCAGTTCTTC
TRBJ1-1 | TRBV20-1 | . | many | CSARGGRPETKAFF | TGCAGTGCCCGCGGGGGCAGGCCTGAGACGAAAGCTTTCTTT
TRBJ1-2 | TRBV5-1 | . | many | CASSLNTYYGYTF | TGCGCCAGCAGCTTGAACACCTACTATGGCTACACCTTC
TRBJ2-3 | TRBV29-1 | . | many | CSGAGTSNTDTQYF | TGCAGCGGTGCCGGGACATCGAACACAGATACGCAGTATTTT
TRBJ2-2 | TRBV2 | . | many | CASSEARNGAGELFF | TGTGCCAGCAGTGAAGCGCGGAATGGGGCCGGGGAGCTGTTTTTT
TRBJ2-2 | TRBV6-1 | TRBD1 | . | CATALRTGVTGELFF | TGTGCCACAGCGTTAAGGACAGGGGTCACCGGGGAGCTGTTTTTT
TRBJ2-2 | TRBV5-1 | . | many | CASSLRGTSQTGELFF | TGCGCCAGCAGCTTGCGAGGGACATCGCAAACCGGGGAGCTGTTTTTT
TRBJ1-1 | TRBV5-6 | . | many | CASSSADTEAFF | TGTGCCAGCAGCTCGGCAGACACTGAAGCTTTCTTT